The present T cell receptor beta chain was sequenced within a study of cytomegalovirus exposure and HLA in healthy donors. Overall study results and limits: Immune exposure was documented only through CMV serostatus. Sequencing depth roughly uniform across donors was assumed in presence/absence analyses. TCR sequences were mostly rare, though some public TCRs occurred in many donors.

Turning to this clone: Its antigen is unknown.

V lost 2 bases to trimming and J lost 0 bases, with 13 bases between them. In germline, CDR1 is MNHNY, CDR2 SVGAGI (reference sequence). CDR3 length equals 16 residues. The PCR made use of 60 Vbeta and 13 Jbeta primers. TCRdb's table, derived via immunoSEQ multiplex PCR, lists solely in-frame clones and lacks some. The sample shows about 130,000 clones, 76% of them seen only once. Nominal health characterized the donors when sampled, though unrecorded immune exposures were likely. Sequenced sample: PBMCs. J is TRBJ1-1 and V is TRBV6-6; D remains ambiguous. The clonotype comes from a man between 35 and 55 years old in good health and CMV-seronegative. CDR3 sequence reads: CASSYRQSTVNTEAFF. CDR3 sequence (DNA): TGTGCCAGCAGTTACCGTCAGAGCACAGTGAACACTGAAGCTTTCTTT.